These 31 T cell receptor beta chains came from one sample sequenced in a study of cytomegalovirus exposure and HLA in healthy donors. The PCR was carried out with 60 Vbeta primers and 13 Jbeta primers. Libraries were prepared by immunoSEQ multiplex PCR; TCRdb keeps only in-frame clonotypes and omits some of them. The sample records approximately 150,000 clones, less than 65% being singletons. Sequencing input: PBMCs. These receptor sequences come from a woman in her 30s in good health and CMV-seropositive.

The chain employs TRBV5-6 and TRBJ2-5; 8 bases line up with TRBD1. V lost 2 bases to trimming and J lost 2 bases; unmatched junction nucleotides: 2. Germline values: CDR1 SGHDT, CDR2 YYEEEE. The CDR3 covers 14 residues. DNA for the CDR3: TGTGCCAGCAGCTTTAGACAGGGGCAAGAGACCCAGTACTTC. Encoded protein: CASSFRQGQETQYF.

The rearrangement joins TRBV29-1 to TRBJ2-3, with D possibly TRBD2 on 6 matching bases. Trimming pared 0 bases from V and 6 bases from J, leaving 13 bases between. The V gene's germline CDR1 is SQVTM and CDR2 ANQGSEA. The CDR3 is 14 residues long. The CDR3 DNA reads TGCAGCGTTGAAGATGCGGGACCCGCGGATACGCAGTATTTT. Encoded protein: CSVEDAGPADTQYF.

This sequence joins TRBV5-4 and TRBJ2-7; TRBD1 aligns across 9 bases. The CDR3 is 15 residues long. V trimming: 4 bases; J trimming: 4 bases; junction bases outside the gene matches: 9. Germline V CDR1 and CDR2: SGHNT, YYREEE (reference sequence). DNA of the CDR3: TGTGCCAGCAGCGTACCGGGACAGGGCCCTTACGAGCAGTACTTC. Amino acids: CASSVPGQGPYEQYF.

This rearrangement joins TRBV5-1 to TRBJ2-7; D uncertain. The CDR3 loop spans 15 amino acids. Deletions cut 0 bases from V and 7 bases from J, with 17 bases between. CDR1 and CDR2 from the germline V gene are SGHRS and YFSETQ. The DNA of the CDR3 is TGCGCCAGCAGCTTGGATGGTTACGCGCCTAGAGAGCAGTACTTC. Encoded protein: CASSLDGYAPREQYF.

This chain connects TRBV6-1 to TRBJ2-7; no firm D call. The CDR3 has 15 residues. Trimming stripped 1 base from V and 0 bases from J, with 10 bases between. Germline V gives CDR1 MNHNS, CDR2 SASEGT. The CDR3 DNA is TGTGCCAGCAGTGAAGTTCACAGCCTCTCCTACGAGCAGTACTTC. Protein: CASSEVHSLSYEQYF.

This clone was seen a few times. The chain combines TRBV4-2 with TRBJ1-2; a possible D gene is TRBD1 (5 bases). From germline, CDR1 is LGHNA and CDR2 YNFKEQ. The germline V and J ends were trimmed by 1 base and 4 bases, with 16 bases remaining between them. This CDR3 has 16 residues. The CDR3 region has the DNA TGTGCCAGCAGCCAAGGAATCCCAGGGTTAAGCTATGGCTACACCTTC. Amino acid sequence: CASSQGIPGLSYGYTF.

In nucleotides, the CDR3 is TGTGCCAGCAAGCCGGGACAGGGGGCGTTGGAGACCCAGTACTTC. This translates into CASKPGQGALETQYF. The chain uses TRBV2 and TRBJ2-5, with 12 positions matching TRBD1. V gave up 7 bases and J gave up 5 bases; unmatched junction bases: 8. The CDR3 extends over 15 amino acids. CDR1 is SNHLY and CDR2 is FYNNEI in the germline V gene.

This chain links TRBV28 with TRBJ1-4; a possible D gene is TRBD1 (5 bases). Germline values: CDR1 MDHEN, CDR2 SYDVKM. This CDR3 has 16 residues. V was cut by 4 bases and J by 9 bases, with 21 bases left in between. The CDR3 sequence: CASSWGSEGGLQKLFF. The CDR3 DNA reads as TGTGCCAGCAGTTGGGGCTCGGAAGGCGGTCTCCAAAAACTGTTTTTT.

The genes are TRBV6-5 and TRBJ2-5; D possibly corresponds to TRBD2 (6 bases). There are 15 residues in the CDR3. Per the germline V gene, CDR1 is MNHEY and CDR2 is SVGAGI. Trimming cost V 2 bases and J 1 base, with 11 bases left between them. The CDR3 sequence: CASSYEEGGQETQYF. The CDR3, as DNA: TGTGCCAGCAGTTACGAGGAGGGTGGCCAAGAGACCCAGTACTTC.

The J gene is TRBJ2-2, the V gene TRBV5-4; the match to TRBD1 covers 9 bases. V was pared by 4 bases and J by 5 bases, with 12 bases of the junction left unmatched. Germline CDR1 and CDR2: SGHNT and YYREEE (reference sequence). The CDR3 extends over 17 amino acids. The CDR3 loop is CASSPRDRVRETGELFF. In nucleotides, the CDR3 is TGTGCCAGCAGCCCGAGGGACAGGGTAAGGGAAACCGGGGAGCTGTTTTTT.

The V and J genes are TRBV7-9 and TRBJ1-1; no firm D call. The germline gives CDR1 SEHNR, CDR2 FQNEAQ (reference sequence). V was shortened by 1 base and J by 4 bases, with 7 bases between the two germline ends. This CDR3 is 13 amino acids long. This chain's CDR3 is CASSLESGTEAFF. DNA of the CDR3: TGTGCCAGCAGCTTAGAATCGGGCACTGAAGCTTTCTTT.

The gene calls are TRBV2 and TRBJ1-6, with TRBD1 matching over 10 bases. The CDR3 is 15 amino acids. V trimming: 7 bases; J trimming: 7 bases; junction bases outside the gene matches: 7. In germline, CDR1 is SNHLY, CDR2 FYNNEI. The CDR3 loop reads CASIGDRGLNSPLHF. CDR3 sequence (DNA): TGTGCCAGCATCGGGGACAGGGGTTTGAATTCACCCCTCCACTTT. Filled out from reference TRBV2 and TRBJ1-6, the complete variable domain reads EPEVTQTPSHQVTQMGQEVILRCVPISNHLYFYWYRQILGQKVEFLVSFYNNEISEKSEIFDDQFSVERPDGSNFTLKIRSTKLEDSAMYFCASIGDRGLNSPLHFGNGTRLTVT.

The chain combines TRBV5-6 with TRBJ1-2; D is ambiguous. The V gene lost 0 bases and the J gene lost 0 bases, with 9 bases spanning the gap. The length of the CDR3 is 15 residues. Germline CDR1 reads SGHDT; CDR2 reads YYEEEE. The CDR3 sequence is CASSLASKANYGYTF. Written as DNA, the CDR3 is TGTGCCAGCAGCTTGGCCTCTAAAGCTAACTATGGCTACACCTTC.

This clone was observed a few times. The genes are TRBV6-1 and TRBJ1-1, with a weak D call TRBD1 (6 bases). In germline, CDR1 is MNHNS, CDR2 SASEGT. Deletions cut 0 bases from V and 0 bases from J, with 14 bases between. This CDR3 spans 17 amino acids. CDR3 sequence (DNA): TGTGCCAGCAGTGAAGCAATGGGGACACGCATGAACACTGAAGCTTTCTTT. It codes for CASSEAMGTRMNTEAFF.

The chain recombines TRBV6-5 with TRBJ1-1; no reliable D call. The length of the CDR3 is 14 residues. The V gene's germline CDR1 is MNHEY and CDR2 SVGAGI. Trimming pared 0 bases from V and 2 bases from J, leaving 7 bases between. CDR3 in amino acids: CASSYSNRNTEAFF. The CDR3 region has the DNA TGTGCCAGCAGTTACTCGAATAGAAACACTGAAGCTTTCTTT.

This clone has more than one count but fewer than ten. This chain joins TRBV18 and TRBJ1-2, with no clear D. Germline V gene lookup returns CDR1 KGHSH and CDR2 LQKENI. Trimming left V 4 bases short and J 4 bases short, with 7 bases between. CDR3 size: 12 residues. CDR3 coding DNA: TGTGCCAGCTCACTCCAGGCCTATGGCTACACCTTC. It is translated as CASSLQAYGYTF. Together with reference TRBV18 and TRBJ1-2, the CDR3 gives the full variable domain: NAGVMQNPRHLVRRRGQEARLRCSPMKGHSHVYWYRQLPEEGLKFMVYLQKENIIDESGMPKERFSAEFPKEGPSILRIQQVVRGDSAAYFCASSLQAYGYTFGSGTRLTVV.

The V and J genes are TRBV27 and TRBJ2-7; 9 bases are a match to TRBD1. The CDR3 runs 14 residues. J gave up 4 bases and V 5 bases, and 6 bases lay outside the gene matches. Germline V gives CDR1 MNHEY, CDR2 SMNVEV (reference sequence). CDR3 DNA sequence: TGTGCCAGCAGTCGTACAGGGGGCGGTTACGAGCAGTACTTC. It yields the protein CASSRTGGGYEQYF.

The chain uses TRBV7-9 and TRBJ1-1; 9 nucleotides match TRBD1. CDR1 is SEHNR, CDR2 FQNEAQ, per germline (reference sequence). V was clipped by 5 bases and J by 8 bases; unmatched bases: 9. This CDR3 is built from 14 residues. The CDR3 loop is CASSPTGGVGEAFF. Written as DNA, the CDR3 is TGTGCCAGCAGCCCAACAGGGGGCGTGGGGGAAGCTTTCTTT.

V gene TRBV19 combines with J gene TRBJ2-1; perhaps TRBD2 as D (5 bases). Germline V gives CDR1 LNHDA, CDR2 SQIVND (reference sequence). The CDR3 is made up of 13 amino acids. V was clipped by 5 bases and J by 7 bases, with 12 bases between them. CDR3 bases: TGTGCCAGTAGTCTCGGGGTACGGAATGAGCAGTTCTTC. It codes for CASSLGVRNEQFF.

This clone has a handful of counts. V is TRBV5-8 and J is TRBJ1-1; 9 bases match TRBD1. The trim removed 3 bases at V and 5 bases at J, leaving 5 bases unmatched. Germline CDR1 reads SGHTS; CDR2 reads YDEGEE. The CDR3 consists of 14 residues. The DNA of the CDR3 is TGTGCCAGCAGCTCGGGACAGGGAAAGACTGAAGCTTTCTTT. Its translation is CASSSGQGKTEAFF.

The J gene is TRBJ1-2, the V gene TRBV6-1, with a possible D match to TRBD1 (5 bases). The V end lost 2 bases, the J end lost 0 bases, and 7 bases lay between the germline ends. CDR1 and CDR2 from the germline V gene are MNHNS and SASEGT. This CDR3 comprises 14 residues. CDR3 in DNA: TGTGCCAGCAGTGAATGGGGGGCTAACTATGGCTACACCTTC. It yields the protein CASSEWGANYGYTF.

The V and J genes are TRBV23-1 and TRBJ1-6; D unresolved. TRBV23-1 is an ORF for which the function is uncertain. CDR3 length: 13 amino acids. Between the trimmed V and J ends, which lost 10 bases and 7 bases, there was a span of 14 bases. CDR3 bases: TGCGCCACCTACAGACGGCGAAATTCACCCCTCCACTTT. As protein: CATYRRRNSPLHF.

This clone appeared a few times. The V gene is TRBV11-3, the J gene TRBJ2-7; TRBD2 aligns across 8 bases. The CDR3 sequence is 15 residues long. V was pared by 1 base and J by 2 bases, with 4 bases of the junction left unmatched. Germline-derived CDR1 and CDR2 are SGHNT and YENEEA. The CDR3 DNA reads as TGTGCCAGCAGCTTAGTCGGTAGCGGGACCTACGAGCAGTACTTC. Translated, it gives CASSLVGSGTYEQYF.

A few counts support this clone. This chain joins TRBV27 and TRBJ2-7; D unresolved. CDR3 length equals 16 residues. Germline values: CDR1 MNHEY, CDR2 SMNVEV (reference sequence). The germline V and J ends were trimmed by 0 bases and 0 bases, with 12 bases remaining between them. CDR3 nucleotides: TGTGCCAGCAGTTTATCAGAAGCTCAGGTCTCCTACGAGCAGTACTTC. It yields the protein CASSLSEAQVSYEQYF.

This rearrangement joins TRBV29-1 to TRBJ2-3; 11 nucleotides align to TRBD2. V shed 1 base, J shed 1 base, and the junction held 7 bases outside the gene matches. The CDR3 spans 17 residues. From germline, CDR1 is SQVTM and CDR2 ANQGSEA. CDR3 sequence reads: CSVEVRLAGIGTDTQYF. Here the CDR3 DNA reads TGCAGCGTTGAAGTAAGACTAGCGGGGATAGGCACAGATACGCAGTATTTT.

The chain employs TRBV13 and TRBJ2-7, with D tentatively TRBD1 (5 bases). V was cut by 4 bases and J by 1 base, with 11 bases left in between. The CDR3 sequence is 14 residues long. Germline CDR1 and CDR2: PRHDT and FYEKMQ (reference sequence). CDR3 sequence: CASSSQTESYEQYF. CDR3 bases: TGTGCCAGCAGCTCCCAGACAGAGTCCTACGAGCAGTACTTC.

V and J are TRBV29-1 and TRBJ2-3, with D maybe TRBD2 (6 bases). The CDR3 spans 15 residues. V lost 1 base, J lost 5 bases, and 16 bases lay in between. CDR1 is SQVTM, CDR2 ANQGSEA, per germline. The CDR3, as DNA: TGCAGCGTTGAAGGAGGGCAGGTGGGGGGAGATACGCAGTATTTT. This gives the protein CSVEGGQVGGDTQYF.

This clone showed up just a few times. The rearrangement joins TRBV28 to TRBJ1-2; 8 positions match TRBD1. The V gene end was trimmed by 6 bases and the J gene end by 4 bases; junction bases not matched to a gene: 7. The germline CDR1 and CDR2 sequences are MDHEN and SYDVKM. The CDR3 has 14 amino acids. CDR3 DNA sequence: TGTGCCAGCAGGTTTCAGGGGGCGACCTATGGCTACACCTTC. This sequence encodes CASRFQGATYGYTF.

CDR3 sequence reads: CASNQGAETQYF. The CDR3 nucleotides read TGTGCCAGCAATCAAGGGGCAGAGACCCAGTACTTC. V gene TRBV2 combines with J gene TRBJ2-5, with D perhaps TRBD1 (5 bases). The CDR3 extends over 12 amino acids. Germline lookup yields CDR1 SNHLY and CDR2 FYNNEI. V gave up 7 bases and J gave up 4 bases, with 10 bases separating them.

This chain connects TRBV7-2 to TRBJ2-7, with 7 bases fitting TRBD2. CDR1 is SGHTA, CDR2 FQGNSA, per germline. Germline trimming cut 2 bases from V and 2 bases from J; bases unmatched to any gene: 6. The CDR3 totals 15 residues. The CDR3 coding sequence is TGTGCCAGCAGCTTAATTCAGGCGGGAGCCTACGAGCAGTACTTC. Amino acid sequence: CASSLIQAGAYEQYF.

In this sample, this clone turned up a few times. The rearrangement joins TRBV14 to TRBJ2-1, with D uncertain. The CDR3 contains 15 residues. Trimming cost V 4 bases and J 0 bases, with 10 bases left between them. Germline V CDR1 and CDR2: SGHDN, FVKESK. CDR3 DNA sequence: TGTGCCAGCAGCCGTGGGCTCAGCTCCTACAATGAGCAGTTCTTC. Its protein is CASSRGLSSYNEQFF.